This record covers a single T cell receptor beta chain. Its target is unknown. 5'RACE template switching with UMIs produced the TCR beta cDNA. TCRdb reprocessed the 5' RACE reads and stores each CDR3 protein as one record, lacking DNA. The table lists around 180,000 distinct CDR3 sequences. Germline V gene data show CDR1 as MGHRA and CDR2 as YSYEKL. CDR3 size: 15 residues. This sample was taken from a study of T cells expressing NK-cell markers. Study information: Sequencing covered eight donors, seven HCMV-seropositive and one seronegative. Study-wide results and caveats: Also leading the CD3+CD56-NKG2C+ fraction in a handful of donors were these clonotypes.

Sequences were obtained from blood T cells: a sorted CD56 or NKG2C T cell subset, CD4+ or CD8+ T cells, or bulk PBMC T cells (not recorded which). The sequence was obtained from a man aged 18 to 70 in good health. The rearrangement links TRBV4-1 to TRBJ2-1. CDR3: CASSLNELSGNEQFF.